Presented here are 31 T cell receptor beta chains from one specimen sequenced in a study of T cells in Graves' hyperthyroidism and ophthalmopathy. Template material for amplifying TCR beta CDR3 regions consisted of RNA transcripts. A set of HTBI primers served as the primers for a first-round RT-PCR of the TCR CDR3. Each CDR3 protein gets one entry after TCRdb re-called the multiplex PCR reads with MiXCR. This sample has hundreds of thousands of distinct CDR3 sequences, with 13% to 15% found just once. Source material: blood. Every receptor here comes from a woman under 30 with Graves' hyperthyroidism.

The table lists this clonotype with a few counts. V usage is TRBV11-2 and J usage is TRBJ2-1; TRBD1 aligns across 9 bases. The CDR3 runs 16 residues. After removal of 3 bases from V and 3 bases from J, the junction contained 6 bases not matched to a gene. Germline lookup yields CDR1 SGHAT and CDR2 FQNNGV. This CDR3 is CASSFRTGVNYNEQFF. The CDR3 bases are TGTGCCAGCAGCTTTCGGACAGGGGTCAACTACAATGAGCAGTTCTTC.

This clonotype was recorded at least ten times. V usage is TRBV9 and J usage is TRBJ2-1; D unclear. Germline CDR1 reads SGDLS; CDR2 reads YYNGEE. CDR3 size: 19 residues. V lost 4 bases and J lost 9, with 32 bases in between. CDR3 in amino acids: CASSSGLEEIRGRTIEQFF. CDR3 in DNA: TGTGCCAGCAGCTCCGGGCTTGAGGAGATCCGTGGCCGGACCATTGAGCAGTTCTTC.

In this sample, this clonotype turned up many times. The V call is TRBV11-2, the J call TRBJ2-7; the match to TRBD1 covers 8 bases. V lost 5 bases to trimming and J lost 3 bases; unmatched junction nucleotides: 9. CDR3 size: 15 residues. CDR1 SGHAT and CDR2 FQNNGV come from the germline V gene. CDR3 in amino acids: CASSPGTGVFYEQYF. In DNA, the CDR3 is TGTGCCAGCAGCCCTGGGACAGGAGTTTTCTACGAGCAGTACTTC. Full variable domain (rest looked up from reference TRBV11-2 and TRBJ2-7): EAGVAQSPRYKIIEKRQSVAFWCNPISGHATLYWYQQILGQGPKLLIQFQNNGVVDDSQLPKDRFSAERLKGVDSTLKIQPAKLEDSAVYLCASSPGTGVFYEQYFGPGTRLTVT.

There are many counts of this clonotype. The CDR3 sequence is CASSPSRSPNTGELFF. CDR3 nucleotide sequence: TGTGCCAGCTCACCAAGCAGGAGCCCGAACACCGGGGAGCTGTTTTTT. The chain carries TRBV18 and TRBJ2-2; no definite D call. Germline V lookup: CDR1 KGHSH, CDR2 LQKENI. This CDR3 has 16 residues. The V and J ends lost 2 bases and 0 bases respectively, with 10 bases between them.

This clonotype occurred many times. V and J are TRBV4-2 and TRBJ2-7; D is unresolved. Looked up from germline, CDR1 is LGHNA and CDR2 is YNFKEQ. This CDR3 is built from 16 residues. The germline V and J ends were trimmed by 0 bases and 0 bases, with 12 bases remaining between them. Here the CDR3 reads CASSQDNFRSSYEQYF. The CDR3 region has the DNA TGTGCCAGCAGCCAAGATAATTTTCGTAGCTCCTACGAGCAGTACTTC.

The chain links TRBV4-1 to TRBJ2-2; D is possibly TRBD1 (6 bases). The CDR3 has 14 amino acids. V was pared by 4 bases and J by 5 bases, with 11 bases between. The germline V gene has CDR1 MGHRA and CDR2 YSYEKL. The chain's CDR3 is CASSPYRETGELFF. The CDR3 region has the DNA TGCGCCAGCAGCCCTTACAGGGAAACCGGGGAGCTGTTTTTT.

V gene TRBV4-1 combines with J gene TRBJ2-7; 13 bases are shared with TRBD2. V trimming: 3 bases; J trimming: 4 bases; junction bases outside the gene matches: 6. The germline gives CDR1 MGHRA, CDR2 YSYEKL. The CDR3 covers 16 residues. The CDR3 loop is CASSHLLAGGSYEQYF. CDR3 DNA: TGCGCCAGCAGCCACCTACTAGCGGGAGGGTCTTACGAGCAGTACTTC.

The chain is built from TRBV27 and TRBJ2-3; D ambiguous. V was shortened by 3 bases and J by 4 bases, with 11 bases between the two germline ends. The CDR3 length is 14 residues. The germline CDR1 and CDR2 sequences are MNHEY and SMNVEV (reference sequence). The CDR3 nucleotides read TGTGCCAGCAGTTTGGGCCTCGAGGCAGATACGCAGTATTTT. Translation gives CASSLGLEADTQYF.

This clonotype was detected only a few times. The V call is TRBV19, the J call TRBJ1-1; unclear D gene. The germline V and J ends were trimmed by 7 bases and 1 base, with 7 bases remaining between them. Germline CDR1 LNHDA, CDR2 SQIVND (reference sequence). The CDR3 runs to 12 residues. This chain's CDR3 is CASTKQNTEAFF. CDR3 sequence (DNA): TGTGCCAGTACCAAACAGAACACTGAAGCTTTCTTT.

This clonotype was counted ten times or more. The chain employs TRBV3-1 and TRBJ1-6; D unresolved. Trimming removed 1 base from V and 10 bases from J, with 5 bases in between. Germline values: CDR1 LGHDT, CDR2 YNNKEL (reference sequence). The CDR3 is 12 residues long. The CDR3 region has the DNA TGTGCCAGCAGCCAAGGGCAGTCACCCCTCCACTTT. Encoded protein: CASSQGQSPLHF.

This sequence joins TRBV7-2 and TRBJ2-7; 12 bases are a match to TRBD2. The CDR3 has 19 amino acids. The J segment lost 4 bases and the V segment lost 5 bases, leaving 18 bases of the junction unmatched. Per germline, CDR1 SGHTA and CDR2 FQGNSA. The CDR3 here is CASSPKPRGLAGNAYEQYF. CDR3 bases: TGTGCCAGCAGCCCGAAACCTAGAGGACTAGCGGGAAACGCTTACGAGCAGTACTTC.

The sample holds many counts of this clonotype. The chain links TRBV20-1 to TRBJ2-1; TRBD2 might be the D (5 bases). This CDR3 region has 15 residues. The germline gives CDR1 DFQATT, CDR2 SNEGSKA (reference sequence). CDR3 sequence reads: CSAPYSVSPYNEQFF. CDR3 DNA sequence: TGCAGCGCTCCGTATAGCGTATCTCCCTACAATGAGCAGTTCTTC.

This clonotype was detected a few times. The chain links TRBV6-2 or TRBV6-3 to TRBJ1-5; D is unresolved. CDR3 length: 13 residues. Between the trimmed V and J ends, which lost 6 bases and 3 bases, there was a span of 9 bases. CDR1 and CDR2 from the germline V gene are MNHEY and SVGEGT. The CDR3 loop reads CASRDALNQPQHF. The CDR3 DNA is TGTGCCAGCAGGGACGCCCTCAATCAGCCCCAGCATTTT.

This clonotype was seen more than once but under ten times. The chain links TRBV2 to TRBJ2-3, with 8 bases lining up with TRBD2. From germline, CDR1 is SNHLY and CDR2 FYNNEI. V shed 6 bases and J 0 bases; nucleotides not matched to a gene: 8. The CDR3 extends over 16 amino acids. CDR3 amino acids: CASRALTSASTDTQYF. The DNA for the CDR3 is TGTGCCAGCAGGGCACTGACTAGCGCAAGCACAGATACGCAGTATTTT.

This rearrangement joins TRBV19 to TRBJ2-3; D is undetermined. V dropped 4 bases and J dropped 2 bases, with 25 bases sitting between them. Germline assignment: CDR1 LNHDA and CDR2 SQIVND (reference sequence). CDR3 length: 19 amino acids. The CDR3 loop reads CASSNSGRKTGRATDTQYF. As DNA, the CDR3 is TGTGCCAGTAGTAATTCGGGCAGGAAGACTGGAAGGGCCACAGATACGCAGTATTTT.

This clonotype came up many times. In DNA form, the CDR3 reads TGTGCCAGCTCAACCCCCGGACAGGGGGTCTATGGCTACACCTTC. It specifies CASSTPGQGVYGYTF. This rearrangement joins TRBV18 to TRBJ1-2; 10 bases agree with TRBD1. V shed 5 bases, J shed 4 bases, and the junction held 7 bases outside the gene matches. The CDR3 spans 15 residues. Germline V gene data show CDR1 as KGHSH and CDR2 as LQKENI.

In this sample, this clonotype turned up many times. The V gene is TRBV3-1, the J gene TRBJ1-1; 10 nucleotides agree with TRBD1. CDR3 length: 14 amino acids. The germline gives CDR1 LGHDT, CDR2 YNNKEL (reference sequence). V lost 4 bases to trimming and J lost 4 bases; unmatched junction nucleotides: 3. CDR3 sequence reads: CASSRRDRGTEAFF. For the CDR3, the DNA is TGTGCCAGCAGCCGCCGGGACAGGGGCACTGAAGCTTTCTTT. Combining the CDR3 with reference TRBV3-1 and TRBJ1-1 gives the whole variable domain DTAVSQTPKYLVTQMGNDKSIKCEQNLGHDTMYWYKQDSKKFLKIMFSYNNKELIINETVPNRFSPKSPDKAHLNLHINSLELGDSAVYFCASSRRDRGTEAFFGQGTRLTVV.

This clonotype was seen a few times. The rearrangement joins TRBV19 to TRBJ1-5; 11 bases map to TRBD1. The CDR3 is 17 residues long. The V and J ends lost 4 bases and 0 bases, in that order; junction bases with no gene match: 5. Germline V lookup: CDR1 LNHDA, CDR2 SQIVND (reference sequence). The CDR3 loop is CASSSRTGGRSNQPQHF. DNA for the CDR3: TGTGCCAGTAGTAGCCGGACAGGGGGCCGTAGCAATCAGCCCCAGCATTTT. The whole variable domain, filled in from reference TRBV19 and TRBJ1-5, reads DGGITQSPKYLFRKEGQNVTLSCEQNLNHDAMYWYRQDPGQGLRLIYYSQIVNDFQKGDIAEGYSVSREKKESFPLTVTSAQKNPTAFYLCASSSRTGGRSNQPQHFGDGTRLSIL.

This clonotype has a count of ten or more. This chain joins TRBV3-1 and TRBJ1-6; D is undetermined. The V gene's germline CDR1 is LGHDT and CDR2 YNNKEL (reference sequence). CDR3 length: 16 residues. V was shortened by 1 base and J by 7 bases, with 14 bases between the two germline ends. The DNA for the CDR3 is TGTGCCAGCAGCCAAGTATTCGGCAGCTTAAATTCACCCCTCCACTTT. Protein: CASSQVFGSLNSPLHF.

This clonotype turned up a few times. The J gene is TRBJ2-6, the V gene TRBV28; tentatively, D is TRBD2 (7 bases). Between the trimmed V and J ends, which lost 8 bases and 0 bases, there was a span of 17 bases. CDR1 is MDHEN, CDR2 SYDVKM, per germline. The CDR3 loop spans 17 amino acids. CDR3: CASRYGGGRSGANVLTF. The CDR3 DNA sequence: TGTGCCAGCCGCTATGGGGGGGGGCGCTCTGGGGCCAACGTCCTGACTTTC.

This clonotype was picked up many times. The J gene is TRBJ2-7, the V gene TRBV3-1; TRBD2 aligns across 7 bases. The CDR3 has 15 amino acids. The ends lost 6 bases at V and 3 bases at J; junction bases unmatched: 11. Looked up from germline, CDR1 is LGHDT and CDR2 is YNNKEL (reference sequence). The CDR3 bases are TGTGCCAGCAGTCACGGGACTACGAGTCTCTACGAGCAGTACTTC. This sequence encodes CASSHGTTSLYEQYF.

This clonotype was seen many times. V gene TRBV7-2 combines with J gene TRBJ2-3, with 9 bases lining up with TRBD1. Germline CDR1 is SGHTA and CDR2 is FQGNSA. The CDR3 runs to 14 residues. Unmatched junction bases numbered 6, after V lost 7 bases and J lost 4 bases. The CDR3 sequence is CASILTGGSDTQYF. The CDR3 coding sequence is TGTGCCAGCATCTTGACAGGGGGGTCAGATACGCAGTATTTT.

Ten or more counts support this clonotype. The chain links TRBV24-1 to TRBJ2-3, with D hard to call. The CDR3 sequence is 14 residues long. V was clipped by 0 bases and J by 3 bases, with 6 bases between them. Looked up from germline, CDR1 is KGHDR and CDR2 is SFDVKD. CDR3: CATSDLELTDTQYF. CDR3 sequence (DNA): TGTGCCACCAGTGATTTGGAGCTTACAGATACGCAGTATTTT.

The sample holds a few counts of this clonotype. This chain links TRBV28 with TRBJ2-5, with D possibly being TRBD2 (5 bases). The CDR3 has 16 amino acids. Trimming took 2 bases from V and 1 from J, leaving 14 bases between them. Germline V gives CDR1 MDHEN, CDR2 SYDVKM. CDR3 sequence reads: CASSLNGIGPQETQYF. CDR3 sequence (DNA): TGTGCCAGCAGTTTAAACGGGATTGGGCCCCAAGAGACCCAGTACTTC.

This clonotype was picked up a small number of times. Compared with germline, one end of the junction differs, possibly owing to a read error. The chain uses TRBV29-1 and TRBJ2-1; TRBD2 matches 9 bases. CDR3 length equals 14 residues. Germline values: CDR1 SQVTM, CDR2 ANQGSEA. This CDR3 is CSGSGRGGDNEQSF. CDR3 sequence (DNA): TGCAGCGGTAGCGGGAGAGGGGGGGACAATGAGCAGTCCTTC.

This clonotype showed up many times. DNA of the CDR3: TGTGCCAGCAGCCAAGATCGCGATAGCGGAAACTACAATGAGCAGTTCTTC. Its translation: CASSQDRDSGNYNEQFF. V and J are TRBV3-1 and TRBJ2-1; D is perhaps TRBD2 (6 bases). V lost 0 bases to trimming and J lost 3 bases, with 15 bases between them. The germline V gene has CDR1 LGHDT and CDR2 YNNKEL (reference sequence). The CDR3 has 17 residues.

This clonotype was counted at least ten times. This CDR3 reads CAWSVGTGVNYGYTF. CDR3 in DNA: TGTGCCTGGAGTGTGGGGACAGGGGTTAACTATGGCTACACCTTC. This chain connects TRBV30 to TRBJ1-2, with 10 nucleotides matching TRBD1. The trim removed 0 bases at V and 1 base at J, leaving 2 bases unmatched. Looked up from germline, CDR1 is GTSNPN and CDR2 is SVGIG (reference sequence). This CDR3 has 15 residues.

This clonotype showed up just a few times. The CDR3 DNA follows: TGCGCCAGCAGCCAAAGAAGACGTGGAGATTATGGCTACACCTTC. Translating gives CASSQRRRGDYGYTF. The chain couples TRBV4-1 to TRBJ1-2; no clear D gene. CDR1 is MGHRA and CDR2 is YSYEKL in the germline V gene. CDR3 length: 15 residues. V was trimmed by 2 bases and J by 5 bases, leaving 15 bases between them.

This clonotype was detected many times. The chain links TRBV4-2 to TRBJ1-5; D call uncertain. The CDR3 spans 16 residues. Between the trimmed V and J ends, which lost 0 bases and 3 bases, there was a span of 12 bases. The germline V gene has CDR1 LGHNA and CDR2 YNFKEQ. This chain's CDR3 is CASSQDGLGNNQPQHF. For the CDR3, the DNA is TGTGCCAGCAGCCAAGATGGGTTGGGGAACAATCAGCCCCAGCATTTT.

This chain connects TRBV6-1 to TRBJ2-1; TRBD2 matches at 11 bases. This CDR3 comprises 16 residues. In germline, CDR1 is MNHNS, CDR2 SASEGT. The J segment lost 8 bases and the V segment lost 3 bases, leaving 9 bases of the junction unmatched. The DNA of the CDR3 is TGTGCCAGCAGTGACTCGGCACTAGCGGGAGCCGATGAGCAGTTCTTC. Translation: CASSDSALAGADEQFF.

This clonotype has a count of ten or more. CDR3 residues: CAWNQAGASNQPQHF. The CDR3 nucleotides are TGTGCCTGGAATCAAGCAGGGGCCAGCAATCAGCCCCAGCATTTT. The gene calls are TRBV30 and TRBJ1-5; D might be TRBD1 (6 bases). The germline V and J ends were trimmed by 4 bases and 1 base, with 14 bases remaining between them. The CDR3 consists of 15 residues. Germline loops: CDR1 GTSNPN, CDR2 SVGIG (reference sequence).